These 12 T cell receptor beta chains were sequenced from one sample in a study of identical twins (dated by TCRdb to about 2016). Library construction relied on 5' RACE. Sequencing instrument: Illumina HiSeq 2000. TCRdb ran its own pipeline on the public reads, namely fastp trimming at Q25 and MiXCR clone calling, and kept in-frame beta chains. A single entry per CDR3 protein holds the most common genes and DNA from its merged rows. Across this sample there are fewer than 650,000 distinct CDR3 sequences, with about 7.6% seen only once. Around 1.6% of the sample is taken by the ten largest. These records were also assigned to another study, of yellow fever vaccine responses in identical twins.

The sample taken for sequencing was PBMCs. These receptors were collected from a young woman in good health.

In this sample, this clonotype turned up a few times. The chain employs TRBV7-9 and TRBJ2-3; 13 nucleotides agree with TRBD2. The CDR3 runs to 15 residues. Germline loops: CDR1 SEHNR, CDR2 FQNEAQ (reference sequence). V shed 6 bases and J 7 bases; nucleotides not matched to a gene: 7. This CDR3 reads CASRRTSGGPNTQYF. CDR3 coding DNA: TGTGCCAGCAGGAGGACTAGCGGGGGCCCTAATACGCAGTATTTT.

The chain combines TRBV19 with TRBJ2-1; a weak D match, TRBD2 (5 bases). Per the germline V gene, CDR1 is LNHDA and CDR2 is SQIVND (reference sequence). The CDR3 is made up of 16 amino acids. Trimming removed 7 bases from V and 0 bases from J, with 16 bases in between. The CDR3 loop reads CASTPRRGSSYNEQFF. The DNA of the CDR3 is TGTGCCAGTACCCCCCGGAGAGGGAGCTCCTACAATGAGCAGTTCTTC.

This rearrangement joins TRBV4-1 to TRBJ2-1; the match to TRBD2 covers 7 bases. Losses at the gene ends were 2 bases for V and 5 bases for J; bases not matched to a gene: 9. There are 16 residues in the CDR3. Germline V gene sequence: CDR1 MGHRA, CDR2 YSYEKL. CDR3 loop: CASSQRLGGGNNEQFF. The CDR3 bases are TGCGCCAGCAGCCAACGATTGGGGGGAGGGAACAATGAGCAGTTCTTC.

This clonotype came up a few times. V usage is TRBV6-1 and J usage is TRBJ2-1; D is possibly TRBD1 (6 bases). Trimming left V 5 bases short and J 8 bases short, with 13 bases between. The CDR3 loop spans 13 amino acids. The germline V gene has CDR1 MNHNS and CDR2 SASEGT. CDR3 region: CASSPGQFHEQFF. The CDR3 DNA reads as TGTGCCAGCAGTCCCGGACAGTTCCATGAGCAGTTCTTC.

There are a few counts of this clonotype. The chain employs TRBV29-1 and TRBJ2-1; tentatively, D is TRBD2 (5 bases). The V gene lost 4 bases and the J gene lost 3 bases, with 10 bases spanning the gap. The CDR3 totals 13 residues. The germline gives CDR1 SQVTM, CDR2 ANQGSEA. The CDR3 protein is CSVGTAGYNEQFF. As DNA, the CDR3 is TGCAGCGTTGGGACTGCTGGCTACAATGAGCAGTTCTTC.

This clonotype has ten or more counts. V usage is TRBV6-2 or TRBV6-3 and J usage is TRBJ1-2; 8 bases agree with TRBD1. Germline CDR1 is MNHEY and CDR2 is SVGEGT. Losses at the gene ends were 4 bases for V and 4 bases for J; bases not matched to a gene: 2. The CDR3 runs to 13 residues. The CDR3 DNA reads as TGTGCCAGCAGTTTCGACAGGGGCTATGGCTACACCTTC. Protein: CASSFDRGYGYTF.

Ten or more counts support this clonotype. V usage is TRBV12-3 or TRBV12-4 and J usage is TRBJ2-1; 16 nucleotides line up with TRBD2. This CDR3 spans 17 amino acids. Trimming at V came to 4 bases and at J to 8 bases, leaving 8 bases not matched to a gene. CDR3 coding DNA: TGTGCCAGCAGTTCCCTGTCGGGACTAGCGGGGGGGGATGAGCAGTTCTTC. Amino acid sequence: CASSSLSGLAGGDEQFF.

This clonotype was recorded a few times. This chain connects TRBV11-2 to TRBJ1-2, with D perhaps TRBD1 (5 bases). The germline V gene has CDR1 SGHAT and CDR2 FQNNGV. Trimming stripped 5 bases from V and 8 bases from J, with 18 bases between. This CDR3 has 14 residues. In nucleotides, the CDR3 is TGTGCCAGCAGCGCGACCTCCGGGACGGGCGGCTACACCTTC. Translation gives CASSATSGTGGYTF.

The chain uses TRBV20-1 and TRBJ2-5, with 9 bases that match TRBD2. Looked up from germline, CDR1 is DFQATT and CDR2 is SNEGSKA (reference sequence). Trimming took 2 bases from V and 0 from J; bases not matched to a gene: 7. There are 16 residues in the CDR3. For the CDR3, the DNA is TGCAGTGCTAGAAGAGGGCTAGCGGGATACCAAGAGACCCAGTACTTC. This translates into CSARRGLAGYQETQYF.

This chain uses TRBV5-5 with TRBJ2-7; tentative D call: TRBD2 (5 bases). From germline, CDR1 is SGHKS and CDR2 YYEKEE (reference sequence). V dropped 2 bases and J dropped 7 bases, with 19 bases sitting between them. The CDR3 totals 15 residues. The CDR3 sequence: CASSFWQVNGGEQYV. The CDR3 region has the DNA TGTGCCAGCAGCTTTTGGCAGGTTAATGGCGGGGAGCAGTACGTC.

This clonotype was seen only a few times. The chain recombines TRBV6-5 with TRBJ1-3; D is uncertain. The CDR3 length is 17 residues. Germline CDR1 MNHEY, CDR2 SVGAGI. V lost 0 bases and J 0 bases, leaving 12 bases between the germline ends. The CDR3 spells CASSYSQQATSGNTIYF. CDR3 in DNA: TGTGCCAGCAGTTACTCCCAGCAGGCGACCTCTGGAAACACCATATATTTT.

This clonotype was recorded only once. A much larger clone sits a single nucleotide away, making a read error possible. This chain links TRBV4-1 with TRBJ2-1; the D call may be TRBD1 or TRBD2 (5 bases each). The length of the CDR3 is 15 residues. V was shortened by 4 bases and J by 8 bases, with 18 bases between the two germline ends. Germline V lookup: CDR1 MGHRA, CDR2 YSYEKL. The CDR3 protein is CASSLPAGWGDEQFF. The CDR3 DNA reads TGCGCCAGCAGCCTTCCGGCGGGCTGGGGCGATGAGCAGTTCTTC.